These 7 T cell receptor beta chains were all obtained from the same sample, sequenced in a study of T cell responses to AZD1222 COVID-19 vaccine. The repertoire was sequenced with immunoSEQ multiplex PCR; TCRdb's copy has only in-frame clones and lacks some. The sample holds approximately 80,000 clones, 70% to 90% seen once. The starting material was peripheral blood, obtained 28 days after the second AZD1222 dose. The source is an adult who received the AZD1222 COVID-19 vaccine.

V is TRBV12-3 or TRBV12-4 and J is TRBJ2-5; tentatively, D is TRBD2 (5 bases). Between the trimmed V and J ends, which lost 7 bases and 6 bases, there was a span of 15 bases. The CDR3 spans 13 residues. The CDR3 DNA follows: TGTGCCAGCACTCACTATGGAGGACAGACCCAGTACTTC. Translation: CASTHYGGQTQYF.

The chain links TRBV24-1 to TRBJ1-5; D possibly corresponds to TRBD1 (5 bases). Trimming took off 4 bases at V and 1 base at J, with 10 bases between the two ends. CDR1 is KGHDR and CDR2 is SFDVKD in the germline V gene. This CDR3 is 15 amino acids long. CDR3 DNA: TGTGCCACCAGTGACCAAGCAGGGAGCAATCAGCCCCAGCATTTT. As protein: CATSDQAGSNQPQHF.

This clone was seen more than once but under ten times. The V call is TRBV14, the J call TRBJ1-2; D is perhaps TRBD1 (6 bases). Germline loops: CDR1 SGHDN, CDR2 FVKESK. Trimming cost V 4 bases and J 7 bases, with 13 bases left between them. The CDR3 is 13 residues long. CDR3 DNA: TGTGCCAGCAGCCCTCTCAGGGGCGGTGGCTACACCTTC. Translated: CASSPLRGGGYTF.

In DNA form, the CDR3 reads TGTGCCAGCAGTTATTGGGGGGATGATCAGCCCCAGCATTTT. It is translated as CASSYWGDDQPQHF. The chain employs TRBV6-6 and TRBJ1-5; possible D gene TRBD1, 5 bases. Trimming removed 3 bases from V and 5 bases from J, with 11 bases in between. This CDR3 contains 14 residues. The germline CDR1 and CDR2 sequences are MNHNY and SVGAGI (reference sequence).

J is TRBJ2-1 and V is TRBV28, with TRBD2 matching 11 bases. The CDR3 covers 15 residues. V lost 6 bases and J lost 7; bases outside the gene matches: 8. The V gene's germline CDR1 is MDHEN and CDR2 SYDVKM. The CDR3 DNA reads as TGTGCCAGCAGGACCGCTAGCGGGGGGACAAATGAGCAGTTCTTC. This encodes CASRTASGGTNEQFF.

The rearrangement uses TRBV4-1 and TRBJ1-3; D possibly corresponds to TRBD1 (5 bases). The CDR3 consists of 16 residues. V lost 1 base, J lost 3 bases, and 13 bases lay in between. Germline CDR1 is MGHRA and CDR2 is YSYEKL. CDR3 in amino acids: CASSQARANDGNTIYF. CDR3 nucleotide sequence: TGCGCCAGCAGCCAAGCCAGGGCCAATGATGGAAACACCATATATTTT.

DNA for the CDR3: TGTGCCAGCAGTAGGACAGGGTCTATCGGTGGTGAAAAACTGTTTTTT. Translating it yields CASSRTGSIGGEKLFF. The V and J genes are TRBV3-1 (or the pseudogene TRBV3-2) and TRBJ1-4; TRBD1 aligns across 8 bases. The germline CDR1 and CDR2 sequences are LGHDT and YNNKEL (reference sequence). With V trimmed by 6 bases and J by 7 bases, 13 bases remained unmatched. CDR3 size: 16 residues.